This T cell receptor beta chain was found in a study of T cell repertoires in aging, cancer and after chemotherapy. Across the study: Donor ages fell into six groups from 30 or younger up to 70 or older. Paired samples before and after chemotherapy came from glioblastoma patients receiving temozolomide-based therapy.

TCR beta rearrangements were amplified from peripheral blood genomic DNA. Rearranged V-D-J TRB sequences were amplified with a mixed TRB-A/B primer pool. TCRdb re-called the multiplex PCR reads through MiXCR, storing one row per CDR3 protein. The repertoire includes 1,600 or so distinct CDR3 sequences, 24% of them detected once, and less than 25% sits in the top ten. This CDR3 is built from 13 residues. The V end was cut by 2 bases, the J end by 4 bases, with 9 bases between. V usage is TRBV12-3 or TRBV12-4 and J usage is TRBJ2-7; D possibly corresponds to TRBD2 (5 bases). This TCR derives from a human donor with a solid tumor. The sequenced material came from blood. CDR3 in amino acids: CASSLSEGYEQYF. The CDR3 region has the DNA TGTGCCAGCAGTTTAAGCGAGGGATACGAGCAGTACTTC.